The 9 T cell receptor beta chains listed next were all sequenced from one sample in a study of blood T cell repertoires in COVID-19. Repertoires were generated with immunoSEQ multiplex PCR, while TCRdb's copy carries only in-frame clones and drops some. Among about 120,000 clones listed, 84% were seen once. Sequencing was carried out using peripheral blood. The receptors originated from a woman aged 40 to 50 with acute or convalescent COVID-19.

The chain links TRBV6-5 to TRBJ1-4, with no clear D. Germline CDR1 MNHEY, CDR2 SVGAGI. CDR3 length equals 14 residues. The V gene lost 7 bases and the J gene lost 0 bases, with 9 bases spanning the gap. The CDR3, as DNA: TGTGCCAGCACCCGAGTTGCAACTAATGAAAAACTGTTTTTT. Its protein is CASTRVATNEKLFF.

The V gene is TRBV7-2, the J gene TRBJ2-2; D is undetermined. The CDR3 consists of 13 residues. V was shortened by 2 bases and J by 6 bases, with 7 bases between the two germline ends. In germline, CDR1 is SGHTA, CDR2 FQGNSA. DNA for the CDR3: TGTGCCAGCAGCTTAAATCTCGCCGGGGAGCTGTTTTTT. It yields the protein CASSLNLAGELFF.

The chain uses TRBV7-2 and TRBJ1-2; a possible D gene is TRBD1 (5 bases). Germline-derived CDR1 and CDR2 are SGHTA and FQGNSA. V was shortened by 2 bases and J by 5 bases, with 18 bases between the two germline ends. The CDR3 spans 16 residues. CDR3 loop: CASSLFRSPRGYGYTF. The DNA of the CDR3 is TGTGCCAGCAGCTTATTTAGGAGCCCTCGGGGGTATGGCTACACCTTC.

This chain uses TRBV7-2 with TRBJ2-5; a possible D gene is TRBD2 (6 bases). Germline-derived CDR1 and CDR2 are SGHTA and FQGNSA. The CDR3 runs to 14 residues. Between the trimmed V and J ends, which lost 1 base and 5 bases, there was a span of 11 bases. CDR3: CASSLGREVETQYF. CDR3 DNA: TGTGCCAGCAGCTTAGGAAGGGAGGTGGAGACCCAGTACTTC.

This clone was seen at least ten times. This chain connects TRBV19 to TRBJ1-5, with 9 bases identical to TRBD1. This CDR3 spans 15 amino acids. Germline V lookup: CDR1 LNHDA, CDR2 SQIVND (reference sequence). V shed 4 bases, J shed 7 bases, and the junction held 8 bases outside the gene matches. This CDR3 reads CASSSDRGVGQPQHF. The CDR3 nucleotides read TGTGCCAGTAGTAGCGACAGGGGGGTAGGACAGCCCCAGCATTTT.

The chain combines TRBV12-3 or TRBV12-4 with TRBJ2-2, with a tentative D call TRBD1 (5 bases). Trimming took off 5 bases at V and 5 bases at J, with 6 bases between the two ends. This CDR3 spans 12 amino acids. CDR3 amino acids: CASSTGTGELFF. The CDR3 DNA reads TGTGCCAGCAGTACAGGTACCGGGGAGCTGTTTTTT.

V and J are TRBV7-2 and TRBJ2-3; 14 bases fit TRBD2. J lost 4 bases, V lost 2 bases, and 11 bases had no gene match. Germline lookup yields CDR1 SGHTA and CDR2 FQGNSA. This CDR3 contains 19 residues. The CDR3 DNA is TGTGCCAGCAGCTTAAATTACCACGGACTAGCGGGGGGTGCAGATACGCAGTATTTT. Protein product: CASSLNYHGLAGGADTQYF.

Note on this clone: One end of the junction fails to match germline, which may point to a read error. The V gene is TRBV5-6, the J gene TRBJ1-2; 8 bases are shared with TRBD1. CDR3 length equals 16 residues. Germline-derived CDR1 and CDR2 are SGHDT and YYEEEE. CDR3 loop: CASTLDRVGANYGYTF. DNA for the CDR3: TGTGCCAGCACCTTGGACAGGGTCGGAGCTAACTATGGCTACACCTTC.

The V and J genes are TRBV7-2 and TRBJ2-7; D possibly corresponds to TRBD1 (6 bases). This CDR3 contains 16 residues. Germline V gene sequence: CDR1 SGHTA, CDR2 FQGNSA. V lost 1 base to trimming and J lost 9 bases, with 22 bases between them. The CDR3 region is CASSLGRTVRTVGQYF. The CDR3 coding sequence is TGTGCCAGCAGCTTAGGTCGGACAGTGAGGACAGTAGGGCAGTACTTC. The full variable domain, in which reference TRBV7-2 and TRBJ2-7 provide the parts outside the CDR3, is GAGVSQSPSNKVTEKGKDVELRCDPISGHTALYWYRQSLGQGLEFLIYFQGNSAPDKSGLPSDRFSAERTGGSVSTLTIQRTQQEDSAVYLCASSLGRTVRTVGQYFGPGTRLTVT.